This T cell receptor (beta chain) was profiled in a study of CD8+ T cells in alopecia areata. Overall study results and limits: As there was one nonresponder, how baseline CD8+ expansion relates to response remains uncertain.

Germline lookup yields CDR1 SQVTM and CDR2 ANQGSEA. The CDR3 is 13 residues long. V shed 6 bases and J 1 base; nucleotides not matched to a gene: 5. On this clone itself: Its antigen remains unknown.

This sample's treatment: oral pan-JAK inhibitor, 5-10 mg twice daily. Sorting from PBMCs produced CD4+ and CD8+ T cells. Extracted RNA was reverse transcribed, and the resulting cDNA served as sequencing template. Repertoires were generated with immunoSEQ multiplex PCR, while TCRdb's copy carries only in-frame clones and drops some. The sample shows about 220,000 clones, about 50% of them seen only once. The gene calls are TRBV29-1 and TRBJ1-1, with 7 nucleotides matching TRBD1. This TCR came from a human donor with alopecia areata. The sample here was CD4+ T cells sorted from blood, taken at week 4, from a patient treated with tofacitinib. This chain's CDR3 is CSVRTGTNTEAFF. Here the CDR3 DNA reads TGCAGCGTGAGGACAGGTACGAACACTGAAGCTTTCTTT.